This T cell receptor beta chain was identified during a study of T cell responses to AZD1222 COVID-19 vaccine. The table came from immunoSEQ multiplex PCR; TCRdb's copy has only in-frame clones and leaves some out. The sample yields 100,000 or so clones, around 87% seen once. Comments on this clone: Its antigen remains unidentified.

Study findings and constraints: Per reports, nearly half of all spike-specific TCRs target regions that are unmutated in variants. Increases in Spike-specific TCR breadth and depth were seen after two AZD1222 doses. There were mostly white British donors and more females than males, and clonal diversity was possibly underestimated.

The germline CDR1 and CDR2 sequences are SEHNR and FQNEAQ (reference sequence). The ends were cut back, 4 bases at V and 0 bases at J, with 10 bases in the middle. The length of the CDR3 is 15 residues. The chain carries TRBV7-9 and TRBJ2-1; a possible D gene is TRBD2 (5 bases). This clonotype was obtained from an adult in good health. The sample was peripheral blood, taken on day 0 of MenACWY control vaccination. The CDR3 is CASSSPTSSYNEQFF. For the CDR3, the DNA is TGTGCCAGCAGCTCCCCAACTAGCTCCTACAATGAGCAGTTCTTC.